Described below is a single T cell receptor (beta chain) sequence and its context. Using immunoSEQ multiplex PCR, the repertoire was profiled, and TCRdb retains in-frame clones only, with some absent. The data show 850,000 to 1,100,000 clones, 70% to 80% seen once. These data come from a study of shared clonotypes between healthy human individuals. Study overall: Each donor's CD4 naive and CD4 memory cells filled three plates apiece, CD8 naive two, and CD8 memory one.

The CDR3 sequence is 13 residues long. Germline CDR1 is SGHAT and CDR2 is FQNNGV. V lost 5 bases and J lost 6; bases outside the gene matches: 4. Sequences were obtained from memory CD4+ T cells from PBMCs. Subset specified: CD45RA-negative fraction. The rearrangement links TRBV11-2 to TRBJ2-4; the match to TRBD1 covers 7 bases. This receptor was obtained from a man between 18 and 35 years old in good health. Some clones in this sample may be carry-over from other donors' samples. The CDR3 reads CASSQDRRNIQYF. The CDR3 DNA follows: TGTGCCAGCAGCCAGGACAGGAGAAACATTCAGTACTTC.